One sample yielded the 11 T cell receptor beta chains listed below, sequenced in a study of OX40 agonist ivuxolimab in advanced cancers. Generated by immunoSEQ multiplex PCR, the TCRdb table keeps only in-frame clones and is missing some. The sample lists roughly 50,000 clones, roughly 90% occurring once. This sample comprised CD4+ or CD8+ T cells sorted from blood, obtained in a trial of the OX40 agonist ivuxolimab. The receptor source for this set is an adult with an advanced solid tumor such as melanoma, head and neck, liver or kidney cancer.

The genes are TRBV5-1 and TRBJ2-5; D is unresolved. This CDR3 has 14 amino acids. With 4 bases removed from V and 7 bases from J, the gap between germline ends came to 17 bases. Per germline, CDR1 SGHRS and CDR2 YFSETQ. The CDR3 here is CASSPKANRWTQYF. The CDR3 region has the DNA TGCGCCAGCAGCCCAAAAGCGAACCGTTGGACCCAGTACTTC.

The chain is built from TRBV27 and TRBJ2-1; D possibly corresponds to TRBD1 (7 bases). V lost 2 bases, J lost 3 bases, and 11 bases lay in between. CDR3 length: 15 amino acids. Germline CDR1 is MNHEY and CDR2 is SMNVEV (reference sequence). The CDR3 protein is CASSLGGDSYNEQFF. The CDR3 nucleotides are TGTGCCAGCAGTTTAGGCGGGGACAGCTACAATGAGCAGTTCTTC.

The chain uses TRBV4-1 and TRBJ1-5, with D unresolved. V was pared by 1 base and J by 2 bases, with 6 bases between. The CDR3 consists of 14 residues. CDR1 MGHRA and CDR2 YSYEKL come from the germline V gene. The CDR3 sequence is CASSQVGGNQPQHF. The CDR3 DNA follows: TGCGCCAGCAGCCAAGTCGGGGGCAATCAGCCCCAGCATTTT.

V and J are TRBV10-3 and TRBJ2-3; 11 bases agree with TRBD2. Germline CDR1 ENHRY, CDR2 SYGVKD. J lost 0 bases, V lost 6 bases, and 14 bases had no gene match. The CDR3 is 19 amino acids. The CDR3 loop reads CAIRPRPETSGVSTDTQYF. The CDR3 DNA follows: TGTGCCATCAGGCCCCGCCCGGAGACTAGCGGGGTTAGCACAGATACGCAGTATTTT.

The V call is TRBV18, the J call TRBJ1-4; 7 bases are a match to TRBD1. With 2 bases clipped from V and 0 bases from J, the junction kept 3 bases outside the gene matches. Germline CDR1 is KGHSH and CDR2 is LQKENI. CDR3 length: 16 amino acids. For the CDR3, the DNA is TGTGCCAGCTCACCAGGCCAGGGGGCAACTAATGAAAAACTGTTTTTT. Translation gives CASSPGQGATNEKLFF.

This sequence joins TRBV11-2 and TRBJ1-1; D is unresolved. Germline V CDR1 and CDR2: SGHAT, FQNNGV. Trimming took off 0 bases at V and 11 bases at J, with 7 bases between the two ends. This CDR3 is built from 11 residues. The CDR3 DNA reads TGTGCCAGCAGCTTAGATACAACGGCTTTCTTT. Protein: CASSLDTTAFF.

A single count supports this clone. The rearrangement uses TRBV6-5 and TRBJ2-1; 7 nucleotides match TRBD1. J gave up 7 bases and V 2 bases, and 8 bases lay outside the gene matches. Germline loops: CDR1 MNHEY, CDR2 SVGAGI. The CDR3 is made up of 15 amino acids. CDR3 sequence (DNA): TGTGCCAGCAGTTACCCATCGACAGGGTATAATGAGCAGTTCTTC. As protein: CASSYPSTGYNEQFF.

The chain uses TRBV7-6 and TRBJ1-2, with TRBD1 matching 8 bases. The germline V gene encodes CDR1 SGHVS and CDR2 FNYEAQ. J lost 3 bases, V lost 1 base, and 13 bases had no gene match. The CDR3 runs 18 residues. The CDR3 is CASSLGTGTGPGHYGYTF. For the CDR3, the DNA is TGTGCCAGCAGCTTAGGTACGGGGACAGGTCCCGGACACTATGGCTACACCTTC.

The chain has TRBV6-5 and TRBJ1-1; 7 bases fit TRBD1. CDR1 and CDR2 from the germline V gene are MNHEY and SVGAGI. With V trimmed by 5 bases and J by 4 bases, 4 bases remained unmatched. CDR3 length equals 13 residues. The CDR3 is CASSLTGTTEAFF. CDR3 nucleotide sequence: TGTGCCAGCAGTCTGACAGGGACCACTGAAGCTTTCTTT.

Only a few counts were recorded for this clone. V is TRBV4-1 and J is TRBJ2-7; D might be TRBD2 (5 bases). The CDR3 loop spans 15 amino acids. Per the germline V gene, CDR1 is MGHRA and CDR2 is YSYEKL. V lost 0 bases to trimming and J lost 2 bases, with 11 bases between them. The CDR3 coding sequence is TGCGCCAGCAGCCAAGATATCCTGGGAGCCTACGAGCAGTACTTC. Translating gives CASSQDILGAYEQYF.

The chain uses TRBV7-6 and TRBJ1-4, with D uncertain. Germline values: CDR1 SGHVS, CDR2 FNYEAQ. This CDR3 region has 15 residues. Trimming pared 1 base from V and 8 bases from J, leaving 14 bases between. CDR3 nucleotides: TGTGCCAGCAGCTTAGGAGGTGGGATTGGGGAAAAACTGTTTTTT. Translation gives CASSLGGGIGEKLFF.